Below, 10 T cell receptor beta chains from the same sample are listed, as sequenced in a study of blood T cell repertoires in COVID-19. TCRdb's copy holds only in-frame clones and misses some; the assay was immunoSEQ multiplex PCR. Of about 100,000 clones listed, 91% are singletons. Sequencing was carried out using peripheral blood. Receptors originate from a human donor in a cohort sampled during active COVID-19.

The chain has TRBV5-1 and TRBJ2-1; D is unclear. V was pared by 4 bases and J by 4 bases, with 15 bases between. The CDR3 is made up of 15 amino acids. CDR1 is SGHRS and CDR2 is YFSETQ in the germline V gene. The CDR3 DNA is TGCGCCAGCAGCCACCCCCCGCCGGAGTACAATGAGCAGTTCTTC. Residues: CASSHPPPEYNEQFF. Variable domain in full (rest from reference TRBV5-1 and TRBJ2-1): KAGVTQTPRYLIKTRGQQVTLSCSPISGHRSVSWYQQTPGQGLQFLFEYFSETQRNKGNFPGRFSGRQFSNSRSEMNVSTLELGDSALYLCASSHPPPEYNEQFFGPGTRLTVL.

The rearrangement joins TRBV5-1 to TRBJ2-7; TRBD2 matches 8 bases. The CDR3 spans 14 residues. With 2 bases clipped from V and 2 bases from J, the junction kept 3 bases outside the gene matches. Germline V CDR1 and CDR2: SGHRS, YFSETQ. The CDR3 bases are TGCGCCAGCAGCTTTACTAGCGGCACCTACGAGCAGTACTTC. The encoded protein is CASSFTSGTYEQYF. The whole variable domain, filled in from reference TRBV5-1 and TRBJ2-7, reads KAGVTQTPRYLIKTRGQQVTLSCSPISGHRSVSWYQQTPGQGLQFLFEYFSETQRNKGNFPGRFSGRQFSNSRSEMNVSTLELGDSALYLCASSFTSGTYEQYFGPGTRLTVT.

This chain links TRBV30 with TRBJ2-6; D possibly corresponds to TRBD1 (6 bases). The CDR3 has 21 amino acids. CDR1 is GTSNPN and CDR2 is SVGIG in the germline V gene (reference sequence). Trimming pared 3 bases from V and 0 bases from J, leaving 27 bases between. The CDR3 region is CAWRATGTRTALRSGANVLTF. The DNA for the CDR3 is TGTGCCTGGAGGGCTACAGGCACCCGGACAGCACTCCGCTCTGGGGCCAACGTCCTGACTTTC.

V is TRBV9 and J is TRBJ2-2; D gene uncertain. V was cut by 0 bases and J by 8 bases, with 8 bases left in between. Germline V lookup: CDR1 SGDLS, CDR2 YYNGEE. This CDR3 is built from 13 residues. CDR3 protein: CASSVVERGELFF. CDR3 sequence (DNA): TGTGCCAGCAGCGTAGTGGAGCGAGGGGAGCTGTTTTTT.

In regard to this clone: At one end the junction does not follow the germline gene, possibly because of a read error. The chain recombines TRBV20-1 with TRBJ2-7; 10 bases are a match to TRBD1. From germline, CDR1 is DFQATT and CDR2 SNEGSKA (reference sequence). This CDR3 contains 11 residues. The CDR3, as DNA: TGCAGTGCTCCGGGACAGGGGATCATGGACTTC. This gives the protein CSAPGQGIMDF.

V and J are TRBV2 and TRBJ2-5; 10 bases are shared with TRBD2. After removal of 5 bases from V and 5 bases from J, the junction contained 8 bases not matched to a gene. This CDR3 contains 15 residues. CDR1 SNHLY and CDR2 FYNNEI come from the germline V gene. CDR3 region: CASSPSGGAGETQYF. The CDR3 DNA reads as TGTGCCAGCAGTCCCAGCGGGGGGGCCGGTGAGACCCAGTACTTC. Full variable domain (remainder filled in from reference TRBV2 and TRBJ2-5): EPEVTQTPSHQVTQMGQEVILRCVPISNHLYFYWYRQILGQKVEFLVSFYNNEISEKSEIFDDQFSVERPDGSNFTLKIRSTKLEDSAMYFCASSPSGGAGETQYFGPGTRLLVL.

This chain connects TRBV27 to TRBJ1-5; D ambiguous. Trimming pared 0 bases from V and 3 bases from J, leaving 6 bases between. CDR1 is MNHEY, CDR2 SMNVEV, per germline (reference sequence). The CDR3 is 14 amino acids. The CDR3 nucleotides are TGTGCCAGCAGTTTATCGAGGGCCAATCAGCCCCAGCATTTT. Translating gives CASSLSRANQPQHF.

Here the CDR3 DNA reads TGTGCCAGCAGCTTAGTTGGGGCCCTAGTTTACAATGAGCAGTTCTTC. It codes for CASSLVGALVYNEQFF. The chain is built from TRBV11-2 and TRBJ2-1, with D possibly TRBD1 on 5 matching bases. The V end lost 1 base, the J end lost 4 bases, and 14 bases lay between the germline ends. This CDR3 spans 16 amino acids. Germline CDR1 and CDR2: SGHAT and FQNNGV.

This clone came up a few times. V and J are TRBV27 and TRBJ1-2; D is unresolved. The CDR3 runs 13 residues. Germline V gene lookup returns CDR1 MNHEY and CDR2 SMNVEV (reference sequence). Trimming removed 8 bases at V and 0 bases at J, with 10 bases between. CDR3 region: CASVGSPNYGYTF. The CDR3 nucleotides read TGTGCCAGCGTCGGGAGCCCTAACTATGGCTACACCTTC.

The CDR3 nucleotides are TGTGCTAGTGGTTCTAAGGGACTAGCGGGGGGACACGAGACCCAGTACTTC. It specifies CASGSKGLAGGHETQYF. V gene TRBV12-5 combines with J gene TRBJ2-5; 15 positions agree with TRBD2. CDR1 and CDR2 (germline): LGHNT, FRNRAP. The CDR3 runs 17 residues. V shed 4 bases and J 5 bases; nucleotides not matched to a gene: 8. The whole variable domain, filled in from reference TRBV12-5 and TRBJ2-5, reads DARVTQTPRHKVTEMGQEVTMRCQPILGHNTVFWYRQTMMQGLELLAYFRNRAPLDDSGMPKDRFSAEMPDATLATLKIQPSEPRDSAVYFCASGSKGLAGGHETQYFGPGTRLLVL.